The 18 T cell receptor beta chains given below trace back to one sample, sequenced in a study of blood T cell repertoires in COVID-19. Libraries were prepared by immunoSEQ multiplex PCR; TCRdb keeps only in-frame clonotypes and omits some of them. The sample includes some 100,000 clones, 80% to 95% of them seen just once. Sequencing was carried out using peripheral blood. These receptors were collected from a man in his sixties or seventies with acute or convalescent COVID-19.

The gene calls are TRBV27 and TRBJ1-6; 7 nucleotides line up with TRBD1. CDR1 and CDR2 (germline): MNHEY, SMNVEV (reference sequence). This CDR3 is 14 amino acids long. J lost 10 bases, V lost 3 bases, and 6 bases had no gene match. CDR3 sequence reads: CASSFQGVLSPLHF. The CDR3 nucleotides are TGTGCCAGCAGTTTTCAGGGGGTATTGTCACCCCTCCACTTT.

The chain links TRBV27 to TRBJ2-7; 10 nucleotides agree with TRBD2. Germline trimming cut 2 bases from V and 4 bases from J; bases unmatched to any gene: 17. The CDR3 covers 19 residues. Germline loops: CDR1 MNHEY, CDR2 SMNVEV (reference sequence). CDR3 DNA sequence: TGTGCCAGCAGTTTAAGGGGGGCTAGCGGGAGTTCGAAGGGTTACGAGCAGTACTTC. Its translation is CASSLRGASGSSKGYEQYF.

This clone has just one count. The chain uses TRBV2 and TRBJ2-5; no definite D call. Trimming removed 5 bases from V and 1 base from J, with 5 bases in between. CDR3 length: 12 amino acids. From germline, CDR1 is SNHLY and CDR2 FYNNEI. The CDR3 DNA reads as TGTGCCAGCAGTCCAGTCCAAGAGACCCAGTACTTC. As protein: CASSPVQETQYF.

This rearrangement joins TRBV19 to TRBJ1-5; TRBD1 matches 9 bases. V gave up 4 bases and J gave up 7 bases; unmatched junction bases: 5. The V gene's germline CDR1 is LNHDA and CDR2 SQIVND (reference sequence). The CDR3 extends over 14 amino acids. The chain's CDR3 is CASSNDRGGQPQHF. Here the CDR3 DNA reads TGTGCCAGTAGTAACGACAGGGGGGGGCAGCCCCAGCATTTT.

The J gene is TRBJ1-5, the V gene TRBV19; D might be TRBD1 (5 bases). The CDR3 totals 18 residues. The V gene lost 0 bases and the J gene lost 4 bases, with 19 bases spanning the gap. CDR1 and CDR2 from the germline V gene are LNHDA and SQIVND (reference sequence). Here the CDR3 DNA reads TGTGCCAGTAGTATAGATGGGAGGGGCCCTACTCAGAATCAGCCCCAGCATTTT. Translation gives CASSIDGRGPTQNQPQHF.

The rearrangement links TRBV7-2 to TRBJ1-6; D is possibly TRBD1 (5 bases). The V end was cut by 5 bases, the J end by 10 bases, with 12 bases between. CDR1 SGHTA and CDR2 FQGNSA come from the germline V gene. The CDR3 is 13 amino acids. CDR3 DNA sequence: TGTGCCAGCAGCGACCAGGGTAACTCACCCCTCCACTTT. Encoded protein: CASSDQGNSPLHF.

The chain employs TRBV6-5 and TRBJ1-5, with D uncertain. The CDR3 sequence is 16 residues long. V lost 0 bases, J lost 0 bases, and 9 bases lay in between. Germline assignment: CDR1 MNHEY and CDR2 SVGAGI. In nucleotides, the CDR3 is TGTGCCAGCAGTTACTCGAGGCCCAATAGCAATCAGCCCCAGCATTTT. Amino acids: CASSYSRPNSNQPQHF.

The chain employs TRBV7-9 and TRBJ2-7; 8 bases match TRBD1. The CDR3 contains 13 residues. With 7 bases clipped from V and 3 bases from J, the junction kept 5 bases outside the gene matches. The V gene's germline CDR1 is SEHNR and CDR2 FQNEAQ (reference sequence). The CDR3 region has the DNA TGTGCCAGCACCCGCGGACAGGGCTACGAGCAGTACTTC. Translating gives CASTRGQGYEQYF. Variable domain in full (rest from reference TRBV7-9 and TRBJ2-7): DTGVSQNPRHKITKRGQNVTFRCDPISEHNRLYWYRQTLGQGPEFLTYFQNEAQLEKSRLLSDRFSAERPKGSFSTLEIQRTEQGDSAMYLCASTRGQGYEQYFGPGTRLTVT.

The CDR3 nucleotides are TGTGCCAGCAGCGGAGGTAGCGGGCAAAGCTCCTACGAGCAGTACTTC. Encoded protein: CASSGGSGQSSYEQYF. The chain combines TRBV9 with TRBJ2-7, with TRBD2 matching 7 bases. After removal of 3 bases from V and 0 bases from J, the junction contained 9 bases not matched to a gene. This CDR3 has 16 residues. In germline, CDR1 is SGDLS, CDR2 YYNGEE.

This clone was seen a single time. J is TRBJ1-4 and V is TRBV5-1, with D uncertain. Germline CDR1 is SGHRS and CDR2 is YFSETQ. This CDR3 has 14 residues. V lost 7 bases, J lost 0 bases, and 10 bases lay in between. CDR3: CASSWGATNEKLFF. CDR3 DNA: TGCGCCAGCTCTTGGGGAGCAACTAATGAAAAACTGTTTTTT.

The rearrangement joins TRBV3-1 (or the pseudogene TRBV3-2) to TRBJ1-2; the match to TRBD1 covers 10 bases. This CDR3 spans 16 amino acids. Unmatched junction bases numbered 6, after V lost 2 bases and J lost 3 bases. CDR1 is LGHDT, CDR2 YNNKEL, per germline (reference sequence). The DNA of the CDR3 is TGTGCCAGCAGCCAATTTCTGACAGGGGGCGACTATGGCTACACCTTC. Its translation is CASSQFLTGGDYGYTF.

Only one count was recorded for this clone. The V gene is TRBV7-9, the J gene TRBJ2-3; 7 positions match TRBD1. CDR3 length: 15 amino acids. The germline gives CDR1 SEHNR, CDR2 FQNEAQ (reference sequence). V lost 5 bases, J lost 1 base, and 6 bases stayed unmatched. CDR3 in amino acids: CASSLRTGGTDTQYF. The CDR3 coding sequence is TGTGCCAGCAGCCTCAGGACAGGCGGCACAGATACGCAGTATTTT.

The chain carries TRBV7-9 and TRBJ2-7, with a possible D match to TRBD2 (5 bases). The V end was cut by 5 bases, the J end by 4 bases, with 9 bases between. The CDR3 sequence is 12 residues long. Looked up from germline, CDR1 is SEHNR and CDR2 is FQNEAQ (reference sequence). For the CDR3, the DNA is TGTGCCAGCAGCACCGAGGGTTACGAGCAGTACTTC. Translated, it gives CASSTEGYEQYF.

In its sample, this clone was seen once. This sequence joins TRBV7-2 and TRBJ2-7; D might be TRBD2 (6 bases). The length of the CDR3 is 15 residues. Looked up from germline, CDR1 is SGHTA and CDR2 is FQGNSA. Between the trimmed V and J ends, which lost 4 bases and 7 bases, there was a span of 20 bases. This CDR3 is CASSSQRLEGQEQYF. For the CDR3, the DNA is TGTGCCAGCAGCTCCCAGAGACTAGAGGGCCAGGAGCAGTACTTC.

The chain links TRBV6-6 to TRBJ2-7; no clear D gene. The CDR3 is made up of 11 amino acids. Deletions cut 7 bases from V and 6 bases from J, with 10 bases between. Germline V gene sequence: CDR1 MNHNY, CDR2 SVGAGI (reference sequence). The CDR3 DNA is TGTGCCAGCACAGACTTCGGCGAGCAGTACTTC. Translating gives CASTDFGEQYF.

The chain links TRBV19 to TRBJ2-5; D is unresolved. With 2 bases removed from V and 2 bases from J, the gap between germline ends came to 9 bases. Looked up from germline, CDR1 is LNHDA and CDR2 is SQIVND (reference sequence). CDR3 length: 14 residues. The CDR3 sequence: CASSITDGQETQYF. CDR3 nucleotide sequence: TGTGCCAGTAGTATAACAGATGGTCAAGAGACCCAGTACTTC.

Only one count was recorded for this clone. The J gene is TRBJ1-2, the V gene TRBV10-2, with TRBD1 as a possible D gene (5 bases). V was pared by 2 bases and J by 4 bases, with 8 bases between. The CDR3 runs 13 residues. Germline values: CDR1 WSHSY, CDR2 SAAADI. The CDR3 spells CASSEDRFYGYTF. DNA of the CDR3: TGCGCCAGCAGTGAGGACAGATTCTATGGCTACACCTTC.

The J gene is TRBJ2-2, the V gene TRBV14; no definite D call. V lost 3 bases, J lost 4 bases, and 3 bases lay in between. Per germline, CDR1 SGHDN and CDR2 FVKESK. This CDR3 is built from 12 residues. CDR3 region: CASSHLTGELFF. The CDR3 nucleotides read TGTGCCAGCAGCCACCTCACCGGGGAGCTGTTTTTT.